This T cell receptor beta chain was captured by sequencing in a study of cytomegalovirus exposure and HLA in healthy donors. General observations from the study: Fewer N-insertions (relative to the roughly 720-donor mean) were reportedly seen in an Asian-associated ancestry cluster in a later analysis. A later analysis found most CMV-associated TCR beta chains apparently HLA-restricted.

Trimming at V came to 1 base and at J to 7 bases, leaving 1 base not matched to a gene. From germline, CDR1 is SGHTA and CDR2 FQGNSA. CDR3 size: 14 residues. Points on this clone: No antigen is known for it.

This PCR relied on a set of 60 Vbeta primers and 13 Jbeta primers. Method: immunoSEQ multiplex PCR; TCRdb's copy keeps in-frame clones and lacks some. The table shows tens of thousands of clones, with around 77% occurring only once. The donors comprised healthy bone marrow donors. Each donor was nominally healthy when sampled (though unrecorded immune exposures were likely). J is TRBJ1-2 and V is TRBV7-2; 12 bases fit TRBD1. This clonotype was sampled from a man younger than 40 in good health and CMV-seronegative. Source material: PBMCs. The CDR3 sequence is CASSLEGQGAGYTF. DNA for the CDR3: TGTGCCAGCAGCTTAGAGGGACAGGGGGCTGGCTACACCTTC.